This T cell receptor beta chain is from a study of T cell responses to AZD1222 COVID-19 vaccine. Study-wide results and limits: The donor cohort was predominantly white British with a female majority, and clonal diversity may have been underestimated.

The protocol was immunoSEQ multiplex PCR, while the TCRdb copy is restricted to in-frame clones and leaves out a portion. This sample carries around 99,000 clones, roughly 88% of them seen once, and the ten largest clones take about a sixth. CDR1 and CDR2 (germline): SGHRS, YFSETQ. The CDR3 has 13 residues. Trimming removed 0 bases from V and 7 bases from J, with 7 bases in between. About this clone: What it binds is unknown.

This material consisted of peripheral blood, taken on day 0 of AZD1222 vaccination. The V gene is TRBV5-1, the J gene TRBJ1-4; unclear D gene. The receptor comes from an adult in good health. CDR3 coding DNA: TGCGCCAGCAGCTTGGAAGGTGGTGAAAAACTGTTTTTT. Amino acid sequence: CASSLEGGEKLFF.